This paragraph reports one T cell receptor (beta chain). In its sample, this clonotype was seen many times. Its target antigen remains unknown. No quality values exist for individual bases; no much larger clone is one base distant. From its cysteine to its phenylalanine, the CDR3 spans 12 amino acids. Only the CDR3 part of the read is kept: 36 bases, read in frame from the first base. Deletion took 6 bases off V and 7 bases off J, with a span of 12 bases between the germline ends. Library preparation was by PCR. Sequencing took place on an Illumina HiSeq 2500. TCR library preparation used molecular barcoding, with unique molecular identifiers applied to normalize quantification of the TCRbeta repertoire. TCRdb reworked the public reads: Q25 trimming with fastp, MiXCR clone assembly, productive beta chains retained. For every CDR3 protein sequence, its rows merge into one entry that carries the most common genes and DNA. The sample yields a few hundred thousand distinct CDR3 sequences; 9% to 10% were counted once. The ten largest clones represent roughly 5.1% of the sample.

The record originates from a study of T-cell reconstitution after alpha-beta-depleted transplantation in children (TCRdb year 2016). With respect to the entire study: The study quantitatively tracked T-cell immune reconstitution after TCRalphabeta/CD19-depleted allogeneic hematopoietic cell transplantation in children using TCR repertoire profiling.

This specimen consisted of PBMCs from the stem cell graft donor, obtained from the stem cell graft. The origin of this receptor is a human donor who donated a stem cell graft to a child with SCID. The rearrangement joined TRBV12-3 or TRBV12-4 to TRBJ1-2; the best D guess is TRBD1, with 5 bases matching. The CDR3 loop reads CASSGARGGYTF. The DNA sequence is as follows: TGTGCCAGCAGCGGGGCTAGGGGTGGCTACACCTTC.